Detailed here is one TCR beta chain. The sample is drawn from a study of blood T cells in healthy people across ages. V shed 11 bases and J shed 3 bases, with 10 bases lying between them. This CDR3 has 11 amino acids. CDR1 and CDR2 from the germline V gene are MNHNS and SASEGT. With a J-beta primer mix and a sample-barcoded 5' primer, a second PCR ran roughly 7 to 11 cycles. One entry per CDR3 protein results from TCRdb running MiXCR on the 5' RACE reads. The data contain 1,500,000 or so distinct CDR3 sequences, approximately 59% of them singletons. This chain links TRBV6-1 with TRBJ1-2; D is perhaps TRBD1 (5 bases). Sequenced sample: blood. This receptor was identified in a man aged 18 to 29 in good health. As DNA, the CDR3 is TGTGCCTGTATGACAGACTATGGCTACACCTTC. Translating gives CACMTDYGYTF.